This T cell receptor (beta chain) was observed in a study of cytomegalovirus exposure and HLA in healthy donors. Study outcomes and limitations: Later analysis reportedly placed an Asian-associated ancestry cluster below the roughly 640-donor mean in N-insertions.

Concerning this clone itself: What it binds is unknown. No conserved phenylalanine or tryptophan is present at the end of the CDR3, so a read error is the likely explanation.

Healthy bone marrow donors made up the donor group. V was pared by 0 bases and J by 6 bases, with 9 bases of the junction left unmatched. This CDR3 has 16 residues. Per the germline V gene, CDR1 is SGHNT and CDR2 is YYREEE (reference sequence). The PCR had 60 Vbeta and 13 Jbeta primers. Assay: immunoSEQ multiplex PCR; the TCRdb copy retains only in-frame clones and omits some. The top ten hold over 1.5% of the sample, which has about 190,000 clones, over 80% seen once. The gene calls are TRBV5-4 and TRBJ2-7; 10 bases fit TRBD2. Sequencing input: PBMCs. This TCR came from a man between 45 and 60 years old in good health and CMV-seronegative. The chain's CDR3 is CASSLGGAGGLGEQYL. The CDR3 DNA is TGTGCCAGCAGCTTGGGTGGAGCGGGGGGGCTAGGCGAGCAGTACCTC.